The text below deals with one T cell receptor beta chain. The source of the sample is a study of blood T cell repertoires in COVID-19. As for the study in general: Sites in the United States, Italy and Spain provided acute and convalescent COVID-19 samples.

Recovered participants had two consecutive negative NP/OP PCR tests, healthcare professional clearance, or symptom resolution. V gave up 8 bases and J gave up 1 base, with 20 bases separating them. Germline loops: CDR1 LNHDA, CDR2 SQIVND (reference sequence). The CDR3 has 16 amino acids. Original analysis: By means of reference gene primer amplification, nucleated cell counts were estimated. Measured with immunoSEQ multiplex PCR; TCRdb has only the in-frame clones, and not every one. The V and J calls and clone size are taken from that table; D and trimming were inferred from the DNA. Altogether under 450,000 clones are present, around four fifths being singletons, with the ten largest covering about 4.9%.

The chain employs TRBV19 and TRBJ1-1, with D possibly being TRBD1 (6 bases). The source is a woman aged 45-65 years who had recovered from COVID-19. Sequenced material: PBMCs or T cells enriched from blood (not recorded which). The CDR3 here is CASGLVRGASNTEAFF. For the CDR3, the DNA is TGTGCCAGTGGCTTAGTTCGGGGGGCTTCGAACACTGAAGCTTTCTTT.